These 20 T cell receptor beta chains were sequenced from one sample in a study of shared clonotypes between healthy human individuals. Data came from immunoSEQ multiplex PCR; TCRdb stores just in-frame clones and leaves some out. This sample has roughly 2.2 million clones, with approximately 93% found just once. Sequencing was performed on naive CD4+ T cells from PBMCs. As for subset: CD45RA+ positively selected. These receptors all stem from a man aged 18 to 30 in good health. Some clones in this sample may be carry-over from other donors' samples.

This clone showed up just a few times. The V gene is TRBV28, the J gene TRBJ2-2, with a weak D call TRBD1 (6 bases). Trimming pared 6 bases from V and 0 bases from J, leaving 14 bases between. The CDR3 consists of 16 residues. CDR1 and CDR2 from the germline V gene are MDHEN and SYDVKM. CDR3 DNA sequence: TGTGCCAGCAGCCCCGGACAGCTGACGAACACCGGGGAGCTGTTTTTT. The encoded protein is CASSPGQLTNTGELFF.

V and J are TRBV7-2 and TRBJ1-3, with 7 bases matching TRBD1. The CDR3 loop spans 15 amino acids. J was trimmed by 0 bases and V by 5 bases; bases with no gene match: 4. CDR1 and CDR2 from the germline V gene are SGHTA and FQGNSA. CDR3 amino acids: CASSPGDSSGNTIYF. The CDR3 nucleotides are TGTGCCAGCAGCCCGGGGGACAGCTCTGGAAACACCATATATTTT.

The chain links TRBV5-6 to TRBJ2-3; D is uncertain. The V gene lost 3 bases and the J gene lost 0 bases, with 11 bases spanning the gap. Per germline, CDR1 SGHDT and CDR2 YYEEEE. The CDR3 covers 15 residues. The DNA of the CDR3 is TGTGCCAGCAGCTCCCAGCTGGAGAGCACAGATACGCAGTATTTT. Translating it yields CASSSQLESTDTQYF.

The chain is built from TRBV19 and TRBJ1-3, with D possibly matching TRBD1 (5 bases). Germline V gene data show CDR1 as LNHDA and CDR2 as SQIVND (reference sequence). The CDR3 sequence is 15 residues long. V was trimmed by 6 bases and J by 0 bases, leaving 12 bases between them. As DNA, the CDR3 is TGTGCCAGTAGGCTCAGGGAAGTCTCTGGAAACACCATATATTTT. It encodes CASRLREVSGNTIYF.

As for this clone: This sample also contains other DNA sequences that code for the same CDR3. The chain recombines TRBV5-1 with TRBJ2-7; D not certain. CDR1 and CDR2 from the germline V gene are SGHRS and YFSETQ. The germline V and J ends were trimmed by 0 bases and 0 bases, with 7 bases remaining between them. CDR3 length equals 14 residues. The chain's CDR3 is CASSLGAGSYEQYF. CDR3 nucleotides: TGCGCCAGCAGCTTGGGAGCCGGCTCCTACGAGCAGTACTTC.

The chain carries TRBV27 and TRBJ1-5; TRBD1 matches at 9 bases. Germline V CDR1 and CDR2: MNHEY, SMNVEV (reference sequence). V was clipped by 5 bases and J by 1 base; unmatched bases: 6. This CDR3 is built from 16 residues. CDR3 sequence reads: CASSKDRGFSNQPQHF. The CDR3 DNA sequence: TGTGCCAGCAGTAAAGACAGGGGGTTCAGCAATCAGCCCCAGCATTTT.

The genes are TRBV4-2 and TRBJ2-1; no firm D call. CDR1 and CDR2 (germline): LGHNA, YNFKEQ. The CDR3 totals 14 residues. Trimming took 0 bases from V and 5 from J, leaving 8 bases between them. DNA for the CDR3: TGTGCCAGCAGCCAAGAGAGGCGTAACAATGAGCAGTTCTTC. The encoded protein is CASSQERRNNEQFF.

The chain couples TRBV30 to TRBJ2-3, with no clear D. The CDR3 loop spans 16 amino acids. Trimming stripped 0 bases from V and 5 bases from J, with 18 bases between. Germline V gene sequence: CDR1 GTSNPN, CDR2 SVGIG (reference sequence). The CDR3 is CAWSVGIGLGGDTQYF. The CDR3, as DNA: TGTGCCTGGAGTGTAGGGATAGGGCTGGGTGGAGATACGCAGTATTTT.

The table lists this clone with a few counts. The CDR3 protein is CASTRTGGNGYTF. In DNA, the CDR3 is TGTGCCAGCACTAGGACAGGGGGCAATGGCTACACCTTC. The rearrangement links TRBV6-5 to TRBJ1-2; 11 nucleotides line up with TRBD1. After removal of 7 bases from V and 6 bases from J, the junction contained 4 bases not matched to a gene. Germline lookup yields CDR1 MNHEY and CDR2 SVGAGI. This CDR3 spans 13 amino acids.

V gene TRBV5-4 combines with J gene TRBJ2-2; 11 bases fit TRBD2. Germline loops: CDR1 SGHNT, CDR2 YYREEE (reference sequence). CDR3 size: 16 residues. Germline trimming cut 4 bases from V and 6 bases from J; bases unmatched to any gene: 8. The CDR3 DNA reads as TGTGCCAGCAGCCCGACTAGCGGGAAAGTCTCCGGGGAGCTGTTTTTT. The encoded protein is CASSPTSGKVSGELFF.

This chain links TRBV18 with TRBJ2-2; no firm D call. Between the trimmed V and J ends, which lost 6 bases and 0 bases, there was a span of 17 bases. Germline CDR1 KGHSH, CDR2 LQKENI. The CDR3 covers 17 residues. CDR3 in amino acids: CASSQMQSASNTGELFF. In nucleotides, the CDR3 is TGTGCCAGCTCCCAAATGCAGAGTGCTTCGAACACCGGGGAGCTGTTTTTT.

The chain uses TRBV10-3 and TRBJ2-1; weak D call: TRBD2 (5 bases). This CDR3 region has 13 residues. V lost 10 bases, J lost 9 bases, and 19 bases lay in between. The germline gives CDR1 ENHRY, CDR2 SYGVKD. CDR3 nucleotides: TGTGCCACAACCCGGACTGAGTCTTCTGAGCAGTTCTTC. It specifies CATTRTESSEQFF.

The CDR3 loop reads CASSPPSGQGVSGRWFF. In nucleotides, the CDR3 is TGTGCCAGCTCACCACCCTCGGGACAGGGGGTAAGCGGGAGGTGGTTCTTC. The chain uses TRBV18 and TRBJ2-1; 11 nucleotides agree with TRBD1. The trim removed 0 bases at V and 15 bases at J, leaving 16 bases unmatched. The CDR3 contains 17 residues. Per germline, CDR1 KGHSH and CDR2 LQKENI.

The CDR3 coding sequence is TGTGCCAGCAGTGTTACTAGCGGGAGGGACTACAATGAGCAGTTCTTC. It translates to CASSVTSGRDYNEQFF. The chain uses TRBV6-4 and TRBJ2-1; 13 bases fit TRBD2. Trimming at V came to 4 bases and at J to 3 bases, leaving 3 bases not matched to a gene. Germline CDR1 MRHNA, CDR2 SNTAGT. CDR3 length: 16 residues.

The CDR3 DNA is TGTGCCAGCAGTTTCAGGAAGGGGGCGGTTAATGAAAAACTGTTTTTT. Its translation is CASSFRKGAVNEKLFF. The V gene is TRBV28, the J gene TRBJ1-4; 7 bases are shared with TRBD1. Germline CDR1 is MDHEN and CDR2 is SYDVKM. There are 16 residues in the CDR3. Trimming took 3 bases from V and 4 from J; bases not matched to a gene: 8.

The genes are TRBV6-5 and TRBJ2-1; TRBD2 aligns across 12 bases. V lost 5 bases to trimming and J lost 7 bases; unmatched junction nucleotides: 6. The CDR3 length is 15 residues. Germline V gives CDR1 MNHEY, CDR2 SVGAGI. CDR3 loop: CASSGLAGGTNEQFF. The CDR3 DNA reads TGTGCCAGCAGTGGCCTAGCGGGAGGGACGAATGAGCAGTTCTTC.

In its sample, this clone was seen a few times. The rearrangement uses TRBV28 and TRBJ1-5; unclear D gene. CDR1 is MDHEN and CDR2 is SYDVKM in the germline V gene. The CDR3 totals 10 residues. The V and J ends lost 8 bases and 5 bases respectively, with 4 bases between them. The CDR3 sequence: CASGDQPQHF. Written as DNA, the CDR3 is TGTGCCAGCGGCGATCAGCCCCAGCATTTT.

CDR3 DNA: TGTGCCAGCAGCCAAGAAGCCCGGAGAACGGAGACCCAGTACTTC. It specifies CASSQEARRTETQYF. This rearrangement joins TRBV14 to TRBJ2-5; D not certain. V gave up 0 bases and J gave up 5 bases, with 13 bases separating them. The CDR3 sequence is 15 residues long. Per the germline V gene, CDR1 is SGHDN and CDR2 is FVKESK. Using reference TRBV14 and TRBJ2-5 for the parts outside the CDR3, the full variable domain is EAGVTQFPSHSVIEKGQTVTLRCDPISGHDNLYWYRRVMGKEIKFLLHFVKESKQDESGMPNNRFLAERTGGTYSTLKVQPAELEDSGVYFCASSQEARRTETQYFGPGTRLLVL.

J is TRBJ2-3 and V is TRBV5-1; D is undetermined. The CDR3 spans 14 residues. The germline CDR1 and CDR2 sequences are SGHRS and YFSETQ. Trimming cost V 0 bases and J 3 bases, with 8 bases left between them. In nucleotides, the CDR3 is TGCGCCAGCAGCTTGGCGCGCCGGACAGATACGCAGTATTTT. This sequence encodes CASSLARRTDTQYF.

The V and J genes are TRBV28 and TRBJ1-1; TRBD1 matches at 9 bases. From germline, CDR1 is MDHEN and CDR2 SYDVKM. The CDR3 length is 12 residues. The trim removed 10 bases at V and 3 bases at J, leaving 3 bases unmatched. The CDR3 here is CATRDRDTEAFF. In DNA form, the CDR3 reads TGTGCCACCAGGGACAGGGACACTGAAGCTTTCTTT.